Sequencing of this T cell receptor beta chain was carried out in a study of T cell responses to AZD1222 COVID-19 vaccine. Study-wide points: In a largely white British group with more females than males, clonal diversity was possibly underestimated. Repertoire sampling occurred only after the peak T cell response.

Details on this clone: Its cognate antigen is unknown.

Looked up from germline, CDR1 is MNHEY and CDR2 is SVGEGT. The CDR3 has 17 amino acids. V was pared by 0 bases and J by 4 bases, with 5 bases of the junction left unmatched. This table comes from immunoSEQ multiplex PCR, and its TCRdb copy is limited to in-frame clones, with some not included. This table has around 120,000 clones, roughly 86% appearing once. The chain combines TRBV6-2 or TRBV6-3 with TRBJ2-1; the match to TRBD2 covers 11 bases. The receptor's source is an adult in good health. Sequencing was performed on peripheral blood, taken on day 0 of AZD1222 vaccination. CDR3 sequence (DNA): TGTGCCAGCAGTTACTCGGGGACTAGCGGTTTGTACAATGAGCAGTTCTTC. This codes for CASSYSGTSGLYNEQFF.